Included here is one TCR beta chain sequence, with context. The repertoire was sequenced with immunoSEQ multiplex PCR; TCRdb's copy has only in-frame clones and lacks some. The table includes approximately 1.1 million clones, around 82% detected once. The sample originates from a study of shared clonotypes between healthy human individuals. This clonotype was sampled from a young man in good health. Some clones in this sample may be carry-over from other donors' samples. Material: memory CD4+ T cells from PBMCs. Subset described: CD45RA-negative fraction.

Here the CDR3 DNA reads TGTGCCAGCTCACCACCTCGCTACCGGGAGGGAACCGGGGAGCTGTTTTTT. Residues: CASSPPRYREGTGELFF. The chain carries TRBV18 and TRBJ2-2; TRBD2 aligns across 8 bases. This CDR3 is built from 17 residues. V shed 0 bases and J 5 bases; nucleotides not matched to a gene: 8. CDR1 KGHSH and CDR2 LQKENI come from the germline V gene. The full variable domain, with the rest looked up from reference TRBV18 and TRBJ2-2, is NAGVMQNPRHLVRRRGQEARLRCSPMKGHSHVYWYRQLPEEGLKFMVYLQKENIIDESGMPKERFSAEFPKEGPSILRIQQVVRGDSAAYFCASSPPRYREGTGELFFGEGSRLTVL.